A selection of T cell receptor beta chains follows, all from one sample in a study of blood T cell repertoires in COVID-19. The assay was immunoSEQ multiplex PCR, and TCRdb's table has in-frame clones only and misses some. This table holds about 220,000 clones, around four fifths found once. What was sequenced was PBMCs or T cells enriched from blood (not recorded which). The origin of the receptors is a man between 40 and 49 years old who had recovered from COVID-19. The conserved cysteine and the conserved F or W are not part of the CDR3 here. Each record gives: J gene, V gene, CDR3 protein.

j_call: TRBJ1-2; v_call: TRBV7-2; cdr3_aa: ASSLRGPSSYGYT
j_call: TRBJ1-3; v_call: TRBV19; cdr3_aa: ASSIESKAYSGNTIY
j_call: TRBJ2-3; v_call: TRBV29-1; cdr3_aa: STLGARGDTDTQY
j_call: TRBJ1-1; v_call: TRBV29-1; cdr3_aa: SVVPGTGGDTEAF
j_call: TRBJ2-1; v_call: TRBV4-2; cdr3_aa: ASSPGLARKANEQF
j_call: TRBJ1-1; v_call: TRBV12-3/TRBV12-4; cdr3_aa: ASSTYQGGAF
j_call: TRBJ1-4; v_call: TRBV7-2; cdr3_aa: ASSPQGEKLF
j_call: TRBJ2-7; v_call: TRBV5-1; cdr3_aa: ASSLVGTSSYEQY
j_call: TRBJ1-2; v_call: TRBV19; cdr3_aa: ASSILGAQATDGYT
j_call: TRBJ1-3; v_call: TRBV20-1; cdr3_aa: SASLLTAGTGGETSGNTIY
j_call: TRBJ1-3; v_call: TRBV3-1/TRBV3-2; cdr3_aa: ASSQNREIGNTIY
j_call: TRBJ1-3; v_call: TRBV5-5; cdr3_aa: ASSLGRNGNTIY
j_call: TRBJ1-2; v_call: TRBV7-2; cdr3_aa: ASNLNYGYT
j_call: TRBJ2-7; v_call: TRBV30; cdr3_aa: AWSTGYEQY
j_call: TRBJ1-2; v_call: TRBV7-2; cdr3_aa: ASSLSTGERYYGYT
j_call: TRBJ2-1; v_call: TRBV2; cdr3_aa: ASSGQGGSYNEQF
j_call: TRBJ1-6; v_call: TRBV5-6; cdr3_aa: ASSLIAGNSPLH
j_call: TRBJ1-6; v_call: TRBV2; cdr3_aa: ASRTGPRNSPLH
j_call: TRBJ2-7; v_call: TRBV30; cdr3_aa: AWARWDTTYEQY
j_call: TRBJ2-6; v_call: TRBV5-1; cdr3_aa: ASSPLPGQTISGANVLT
j_call: TRBJ2-3; v_call: TRBV15; cdr3_aa: ATSRGLEGGADTQY
j_call: TRBJ2-2; v_call: TRBV19; cdr3_aa: ASNTGIDTGELF
j_call: TRBJ2-7; v_call: TRBV29-1; cdr3_aa: SAKTGTGGDEQY
j_call: TRBJ1-1; v_call: TRBV7-2; cdr3_aa: ASSLLLGQGNTEAF
j_call: TRBJ2-1; v_call: TRBV9; cdr3_aa: ASSVATGDEQF
j_call: TRBJ1-6; v_call: TRBV28; cdr3_aa: ASSYGGTPNNSPLH
j_call: TRBJ1-4; v_call: TRBV2; cdr3_aa: ASSEGQTRGNEKLF
j_call: TRBJ1-2; v_call: TRBV28; cdr3_aa: ASSLWGAGYT
j_call: TRBJ1-2; v_call: TRBV25-1; cdr3_aa: ASSAGQFGYT
j_call: TRBJ2-1; v_call: TRBV24-1; cdr3_aa: ATSDNSGTGGMMNEQF
j_call: TRBJ1-2; v_call: TRBV3-1/TRBV3-2; cdr3_aa: ASSHGGTGVGGT
j_call: TRBJ1-1; v_call: TRBV28; cdr3_aa: ASSLGQGEKGNTEAF
j_call: TRBJ2-3; v_call: TRBV9; cdr3_aa: ASSAGGQGYPDTQY
j_call: TRBJ2-3; v_call: TRBV30; cdr3_aa: AWSPGVTTDTQY
j_call: TRBJ1-1; v_call: TRBV3-1/TRBV3-2; cdr3_aa: ASSQGQQGSEAF
j_call: TRBJ1-1; v_call: TRBV3-1/TRBV3-2; cdr3_aa: ASSQRGSTEAF
j_call: TRBJ1-6; v_call: TRBV27; cdr3_aa: ASSLSGRYSYNSPLH
j_call: TRBJ1-1; v_call: TRBV19; cdr3_aa: ASSIFGTVDTEAF